This T cell receptor (beta chain) was identified during a study of blood T cell repertoires in COVID-19. Methods used by the authors: The assay estimated nucleated cells by amplifying reference gene primers. Some clones are missing from TCRdb's copy, which holds only in-frame ones; the method was immunoSEQ multiplex PCR. That table is the source of V, J and clone size, and D and trimming were worked out from the DNA. The table has around 250,000 clones, just under 85% seen once. The ends lost 4 bases at V and 8 bases at J; junction bases unmatched: 4. The germline CDR1 and CDR2 sequences are LGHDT and YNNKEL (reference sequence). The CDR3 consists of 14 residues.

The specimen sequenced was peripheral blood. This chain uses TRBV3-1 (or the pseudogene TRBV3-2) with TRBJ2-3; TRBD2 matches at 12 bases. The source is a woman older than 75 with acute or convalescent COVID-19. Here the CDR3 DNA reads TGTGCCAGCAGCCCTAGCGGGGGGGCCCTTACGCAGTATTTT. The encoded protein is CASSPSGGALTQYF.